One and the same sample provided the 20 T cell receptor beta chains below, sequenced in a study of T cell repertoires in cytomegalovirus infection. Each CDR3 protein gets one entry after TCRdb re-called the reads with MiXCR. Of some 300,000 distinct CDR3 sequences detected, 9.6% appear once; the ten largest clones hold around 2.5%. Sequencing input: PBMCs. These TCRs come from a human donor in good health (CMV status not recorded). Some clones in this sample may be carry-over from other donors' samples.

This clonotype was picked up a small number of times. V is TRBV12-3 or TRBV12-4 and J is TRBJ2-1, with 9 positions matching TRBD1. This CDR3 has 14 amino acids. V lost 6 bases and J lost 8; bases outside the gene matches: 8. Here the CDR3 DNA reads TGTGCCAGCAGCAGGACAGGGGTTCATGATGAGCAGTTCTTC. Its translation: CASSRTGVHDEQFF.

The sample holds a few counts of this clonotype. The V gene is TRBV7-9, the J gene TRBJ1-1, with 10 nucleotides matching TRBD1. J gave up 2 bases and V 5 bases, and 5 bases lay outside the gene matches. The CDR3 spans 15 residues. CDR1 is SEHNR and CDR2 is FQNEAQ in the germline V gene (reference sequence). The CDR3 DNA is TGTGCCAGCAGCGGAGGGACAGGGGTAAACACTGAAGCTTTCTTT. Translated: CASSGGTGVNTEAFF.

Many counts were recorded for this clonotype. V is TRBV6-2 or TRBV6-3 and J is TRBJ2-3; the D gene is possibly TRBD1 (6 bases). V was clipped by 0 bases and J by 5 bases, with 6 bases between them. In germline, CDR1 is MNHEY, CDR2 SVGEGT. The CDR3 has 13 residues. Written as DNA, the CDR3 is TGTGCCAGCAGTTACTCGACAGGAGATACGCAGTATTTT. Encoded protein: CASSYSTGDTQYF.

Within the sample, this clonotype is medium-sized (0.01 to 0.1%). The chain employs TRBV7-2 and TRBJ2-1; 8 positions agree with TRBD1. The CDR3 length is 15 residues. Looked up from germline, CDR1 is SGHTA and CDR2 is FQGNSA. Trimming removed 5 bases from V and 5 bases from J; junction bases left unmatched: 8. CDR3 amino acids: CASSIRGRIDNEQFF. CDR3 in DNA: TGTGCCAGCAGCATCAGGGGGCGTATCGACAATGAGCAGTTCTTC. Filled out from reference TRBV7-2 and TRBJ2-1, the complete variable domain reads GAGVSQSPSNKVTEKGKDVELRCDPISGHTALYWYRQSLGQGLEFLIYFQGNSAPDKSGLPSDRFSAERTGGSVSTLTIQRTQQEDSAVYLCASSIRGRIDNEQFFGPGTRLTVL.

The rearrangement uses TRBV19 and TRBJ1-1, with D perhaps matching TRBD1 (6 bases). Trimming took 3 bases from V and 5 from J, leaving 7 bases between them. Germline V CDR1 and CDR2: LNHDA, SQIVND (reference sequence). The length of the CDR3 is 12 residues. The CDR3 coding sequence is TGTGCCAGTAGTATTAGGGGGACTGAAGCTTTCTTT. Translating it yields CASSIRGTEAFF.

This clonotype was detected once. A much larger clone differs by one base, so this may be a read error. The rearrangement uses TRBV29-1 and TRBJ1-5; TRBD1 matches at 9 bases. The CDR3 covers 14 residues. CDR1 is SQVTM and CDR2 is ANQGSEA in the germline V gene. DNA for the CDR3: TGCAGCGTTTCTGGACAGGGGAGCAGTCAGCCCCAGCATTTT. Amino acids: CSVSGQGSSQPQHF.

This clonotype has a count of ten or more. The chain employs TRBV10-3 and TRBJ2-7; D is ambiguous. There are 14 residues in the CDR3. V dropped 4 bases and J dropped 1 base, with 11 bases sitting between them. The germline CDR1 and CDR2 sequences are ENHRY and SYGVKD. The CDR3 loop reads CAISGSQRSYEQYF. The CDR3 nucleotides read TGTGCCATCAGTGGGAGCCAGAGATCCTACGAGCAGTACTTC.

The chain joins TRBV29-1 to TRBJ1-1; tentative D call: TRBD1 (5 bases). The CDR3 consists of 13 residues. Germline CDR1 reads SQVTM; CDR2 reads ANQGSEA. Trimming removed 3 bases from V and 1 base from J, with 9 bases in between. The CDR3 DNA sequence: TGCAGCGTTGATTCGGGGGAGAACACTGAAGCTTTCTTT. Translated, it gives CSVDSGENTEAFF.

This clonotype was observed many times. The V call is TRBV25-1, the J call TRBJ2-3; 8 bases are a match to TRBD1. J lost 5 bases, V lost 1 base, and 8 bases had no gene match. CDR1 MGHDK and CDR2 SYGVNS come from the germline V gene. The CDR3 contains 16 residues. The CDR3 region has the DNA TGTGCCAGCAGTGAATTAGTACAGGGGGAAGGAGATACGCAGTATTTT. Amino acids: CASSELVQGEGDTQYF.

This clonotype showed up many times. The chain couples TRBV10-3 to TRBJ2-1, with no clear D. Per germline, CDR1 ENHRY and CDR2 SYGVKD. The CDR3 covers 13 residues. The ends were cut back, 1 base at V and 8 bases at J, with 9 bases in the middle. The DNA for the CDR3 is TGTGCCATCAGTGAGTTAAGGAAGGATGAGCAGTTCTTC. This encodes CAISELRKDEQFF.

The sample holds many counts of this clonotype. This chain links TRBV12-3 or TRBV12-4 with TRBJ2-1; 7 nucleotides align to TRBD1. Trimming cost V 6 bases and J 0 bases; bases outside gene matches: 8. The CDR3 has 16 amino acids. CDR3 DNA sequence: TGTGCCAGCAGGGCCCCGACAGGGATCTCCTACAATGAGCAGTTCTTC. As protein: CASRAPTGISYNEQFF.

In its sample, this clonotype was seen many times. This rearrangement joins TRBV24-1 to TRBJ2-1; 7 nucleotides line up with TRBD1. Germline V gene sequence: CDR1 KGHDR, CDR2 SFDVKD. With 3 bases clipped from V and 9 bases from J, the junction kept 4 bases outside the gene matches. The CDR3 contains 13 residues. The CDR3 DNA sequence: TGTGCCACCAGTGATCAAGGACAGGCTGAGCAGTTCTTC. Its protein is CATSDQGQAEQFF.

The DNA of the CDR3 is TGTGCCAGCAGTCCTTTAGCACAGATCGGCCAAGAGACCCAGTACTTC. This gives the protein CASSPLAQIGQETQYF. This chain links TRBV28 with TRBJ2-5; no clear D. V shed 5 bases and J shed 1 base, with 17 bases lying between them. The CDR3 totals 16 residues. Germline V gene data show CDR1 as MDHEN and CDR2 as SYDVKM.

Here the CDR3 DNA reads TGCGCCAGCAGCTTTGAGGGGGGCGGCACAGATACGCAGTATTTT. It translates to CASSFEGGGTDTQYF. The chain couples TRBV5-1 to TRBJ2-3; the D call may be TRBD1 or TRBD2 (6 bases each). V was trimmed by 2 bases and J by 1 base, leaving 11 bases between them. CDR3 length: 15 residues. CDR1 SGHRS and CDR2 YFSETQ come from the germline V gene.

This clonotype was counted many times. The rearrangement links TRBV7-2 to TRBJ1-1; no firm D call. The CDR3 runs to 13 residues. Germline V gene lookup returns CDR1 SGHTA and CDR2 FQGNSA. Trimming left V 4 bases short and J 4 bases short, with 10 bases between. Written as DNA, the CDR3 is TGTGCCAGCAGCTCTCCGATCTTCACTGAAGCTTTCTTT. As protein: CASSSPIFTEAFF.

In this sample, this clonotype turned up many times. This chain connects TRBV20-1 to TRBJ1-6; TRBD1 might be the D (5 bases). Germline V CDR1 and CDR2: DFQATT, SNEGSKA (reference sequence). The ends were cut back, 2 bases at V and 0 bases at J, with 14 bases in the middle. This CDR3 contains 17 residues. CDR3 nucleotides: TGCAGTGCTAGACCTCCGGGACGAAGCTCCTATAATTCACCCCTCCACTTT. Amino acid sequence: CSARPPGRSSYNSPLHF.

This clonotype was seen at least ten times. The chain combines TRBV7-9 with TRBJ1-1; D gene uncertain. Germline V gives CDR1 SEHNR, CDR2 FQNEAQ (reference sequence). Trimming shortened V by 5 bases and J by 3 bases, and 4 bases separated the two germline ends. The CDR3 totals 11 residues. The CDR3 bases are TGTGCCAGCAGCGCGTACACTGAAGCTTTCTTT. This codes for CASSAYTEAFF. The full variable domain, its missing parts supplied by reference TRBV7-9 and TRBJ1-1, is DTGVSQNPRHKITKRGQNVTFRCDPISEHNRLYWYRQTLGQGPEFLTYFQNEAQLEKSRLLSDRFSAERPKGSFSTLEIQRTEQGDSAMYLCASSAYTEAFFGQGTRLTVV.

The chain has TRBV20-1 and TRBJ2-1; D is possibly TRBD1 or TRBD2 (5 bases each). CDR3 size: 12 residues. CDR1 is DFQATT, CDR2 SNEGSKA, per germline (reference sequence). V was clipped by 3 bases and J by 9 bases, with 12 bases between them. CDR3 region: CSARGTGSEQFF. The CDR3 nucleotides read TGCAGTGCTAGGGGGACCGGAAGTGAGCAGTTCTTC.

The chain uses TRBV20-1 and TRBJ2-1, with 9 bases matching TRBD2. Germline V CDR1 and CDR2: DFQATT, SNEGSKA (reference sequence). V lost 3 bases, J lost 2 bases, and 11 bases stayed unmatched. This CDR3 contains 17 residues. The CDR3: CSASLPYAGGPYNEQFF. The CDR3 DNA reads TGCAGTGCTAGCCTTCCATATGCGGGGGGGCCCTACAATGAGCAGTTCTTC.

This clonotype was recorded at least ten times. The chain joins TRBV19 to TRBJ2-2; 11 bases match TRBD2. The length of the CDR3 is 19 residues. V lost 4 bases and J lost 0; bases outside the gene matches: 10. CDR1 is LNHDA, CDR2 SQIVND, per germline (reference sequence). CDR3 DNA sequence: TGTGCCAGTAGTAAAAGGATACTAGCGGGGGCCGCGAACACCGGGGAGCTGTTTTTT. It codes for CASSKRILAGAANTGELFF.